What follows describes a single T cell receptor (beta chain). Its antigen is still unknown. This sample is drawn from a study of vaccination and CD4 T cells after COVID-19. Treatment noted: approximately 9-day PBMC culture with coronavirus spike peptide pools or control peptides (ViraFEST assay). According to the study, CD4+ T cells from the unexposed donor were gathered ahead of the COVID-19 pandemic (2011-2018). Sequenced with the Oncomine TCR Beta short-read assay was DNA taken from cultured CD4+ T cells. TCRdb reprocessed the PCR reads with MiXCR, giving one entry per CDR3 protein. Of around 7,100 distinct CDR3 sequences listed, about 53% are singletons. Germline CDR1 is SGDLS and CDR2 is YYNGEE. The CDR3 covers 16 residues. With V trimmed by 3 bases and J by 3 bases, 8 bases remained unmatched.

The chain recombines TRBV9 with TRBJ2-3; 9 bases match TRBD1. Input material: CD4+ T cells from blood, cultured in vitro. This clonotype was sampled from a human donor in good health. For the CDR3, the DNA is TGTGCCAGCAGCGCTCAACAGGGGGCGCTGACAGATACGCAGTATTTT. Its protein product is CASSAQQGALTDTQYF.